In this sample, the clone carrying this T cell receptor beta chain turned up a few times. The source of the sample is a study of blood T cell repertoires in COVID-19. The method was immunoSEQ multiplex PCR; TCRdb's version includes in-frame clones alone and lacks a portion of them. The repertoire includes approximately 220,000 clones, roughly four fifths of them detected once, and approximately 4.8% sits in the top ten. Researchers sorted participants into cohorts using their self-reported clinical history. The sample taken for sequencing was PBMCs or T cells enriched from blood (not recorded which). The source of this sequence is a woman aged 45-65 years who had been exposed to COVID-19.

This chain's CDR3 is CASSATSGGGWDTQYF. The CDR3 coding sequence is TGTGCCAGCAGCGCAACTAGCGGGGGCGGGTGGGATACGCAGTATTTT. The chain carries TRBV9 and TRBJ2-3, with TRBD2 matching over 11 bases. CDR3 length equals 16 residues. Losses at the gene ends were 3 bases for V and 6 bases for J; bases not matched to a gene: 9. Germline CDR1 SGDLS, CDR2 YYNGEE.